Here is one TCR beta chain with its context. Its cognate antigen has yet to be identified. Base qualities are missing; no much larger clone stands one base away. The sample comes from a study of tumor-infiltrating lymphocytes in localized non-small cell lung cancer (dated by TCRdb to the early 2020s). For the wider study: The cohort included patients whose samples were collected after neoadjuvant chemotherapy, as well as both smokers and never-smokers and several histologies. Each patient contributed resected tumor tissue and uninvolved lung tissue from the same patient, described as non-adjacent to the tumor. TCR sequencing was one of several integrated assays, alongside flow cytometry, multiplex immunofluorescence, RNA-seq, exome sequencing and proteomics, applied to the same patients. The overall ICON cohort comprised fewer than 170 surgical patients with localized non-small cell lung cancer whose tumors were resected. For 50 to 55 patients, immunoSEQ T-cell fraction was compared between paired tumor and uninvolved lung.

The first patient joined ICON in the first half of 2016, and enrollment wrapped up when the last patient was enrolled in September 2018. Fresh tumor and matched uninvolved tissue for in-depth immune analyses, including TCR sequencing, were collected from a subcohort of about 77 patients. No cell sorting was done, and TCR sequencing was instead run on DNA isolated from bulk tissue. The CDR3 runs 13 amino acids, cysteine and phenylalanine included. Only CDR3 DNA is held: 39 bases, read in frame from base 1. The germline V gene supplies CDR1 MDHEN and CDR2 SYDVKM. V and J are truncated by 2 bases and 10 bases respectively, leaving an intervening sequence of 14 bases. Study-wide conclusions, independent of this receptor: Recurrence-free survival showed no association with tumor T-cell fraction from TCR sequencing (p = 0.61). The TCR-derived T-cell fraction showed no difference between the flow cytometry-defined immunotypes IM1 (good prognosis) and IM2 (poor prognosis). Because different assays used different pieces of the same tissue, technical variation could not be distinguished from intratumor heterogeneity. Consistent with immunofluorescence CD3 counts, TCRbeta sequencing supported greater T cell infiltration in tumors than in uninvolved lung tissue. Because assay coverage varied across patients depending on available tissue quantity, TCR sequencing was performed for only a subset of the cohort.

The T-cell fraction in tumor and uninvolved lung tissue was provided by TCR sequencing with the immunoSEQ assay. Under the source paper's analysis protocol: For survival analysis, patients were split into high (upper tertile) and low (lower two tertiles) T-cell fraction groups and compared by log-rank test. Paired tumor versus uninvolved lung differences in T-cell fraction were tested with a signed-rank test. TCRdb provides this immuneACCESS table in a form limited to in-frame rearrangements. Some clones are lacking; in checked studies, under half of them reflect an unresolved V gene, and why the rest are absent is not known. That table supplies the V and J calls and clone size; D and trimming were determined from the DNA. In all, the sample holds 15,000 to 20,000 clones, and around 78% of those were seen once. The ten largest account for just under 5% of the sample.

This chain joins TRBV28 to TRBJ1-1; possibly the D gene is TRBD1, per 5 matching bases. Sample: lung tumor tissue. The TCR was taken from a human donor with non-small cell lung cancer. The CDR3 region reads CASSLGAVVLAFF. The nucleotide sequence is TGTGCCAGCAGTTTAGGGGCAGTCGTACTAGCTTTCTTT.